This T cell receptor (beta chain) was captured by sequencing in a study of cytomegalovirus exposure and HLA in healthy donors. Separate from the roughly 700-subject first cohort was the roughly 130-subject validation cohort, to which the donors belonged. Remarks on this clone: No antigen is known for it.

Produced via immunoSEQ multiplex PCR; TCRdb's table is partial and in-frame only. Among some 98,000 clones listed, over 75% were seen once. This CDR3 has 15 amino acids. The ends were cut back, 0 bases at V and 2 bases at J, with 11 bases in the middle. CDR1 is SGHRS and CDR2 is YFSETQ in the germline V gene. General study points: Confirmation was obtained in vitro that three CMV-associated chains are specific for CMV antigens.

The chain couples TRBV5-1 to TRBJ2-5; a possible D gene is TRBD1 (5 bases). This sequence was found in a man between 18 and 29 years old in good health and CMV-seropositive. Material: PBMCs. The CDR3 DNA follows: TGCGCCAGCAGCTTGGGTGACAGACATCAAGAGACCCAGTACTTC. As protein: CASSLGDRHQETQYF.